The 13 T cell receptor beta chains in this list originate from one sample, sequenced in a study of shared clonotypes between healthy human individuals. Profiled with immunoSEQ multiplex PCR; TCRdb holds only in-frame clones, not every one. The sample consists of about 2 million clones, 95% of them appearing once. Material for sequencing was naive CD4+ T cells sorted from blood. Subset noted: CD45RA+ positively selected. These receptors all come from a young man in good health.

The V gene is TRBV2, the J gene TRBJ2-3; no clear D. The length of the CDR3 is 16 residues. Trimming took 11 bases from V and 0 from J, leaving 21 bases between them. The germline CDR1 and CDR2 sequences are SNHLY and FYNNEI. The CDR3 loop is CARIQETLASTDTQYF. The CDR3 DNA sequence: TGTGCCCGTATTCAGGAAACGTTAGCTAGCACAGATACGCAGTATTTT. The full variable domain, with the rest looked up from reference TRBV2 and TRBJ2-3, is EPEVTQTPSHQVTQMGQEVILRCVPISNHLYFYWYRQILGQKVEFLVSFYNNEISEKSEIFDDQFSVERPDGSNFTLKIRSTKLEDSAMYFCARIQETLASTDTQYFGPGTRLTVL.

V gene TRBV5-1 combines with J gene TRBJ1-6; a weak D match, TRBD1 (6 bases). The V end lost 4 bases, the J end lost 8 bases, and 16 bases lay between the germline ends. This CDR3 has 15 residues. CDR1 and CDR2 from the germline V gene are SGHRS and YFSETQ. The CDR3 DNA reads TGCGCCAGCAGCCGGGACATGCCGAGGGATTCACCCCTCCACTTT. Translated, it gives CASSRDMPRDSPLHF.

The chain uses TRBV28 and TRBJ2-1; TRBD2 matches at 12 bases. Germline V CDR1 and CDR2: MDHEN, SYDVKM. V dropped 6 bases and J dropped 0; count of bases not matched to a gene: 3. This CDR3 spans 16 amino acids. CDR3 sequence reads: CASRLAGGGSYNEQFF. DNA for the CDR3: TGTGCCAGCAGACTAGCGGGGGGCGGCTCCTACAATGAGCAGTTCTTC.

The CDR3 nucleotides are TGCGCCAGCAGCTCCCTTACCGGGGCCTCCTACGAGCAGTACTTC. Translated: CASSSLTGASYEQYF. This sequence joins TRBV5-1 and TRBJ2-7; D tentatively fits TRBD1 or TRBD2 (5 bases each). The CDR3 is 15 amino acids. Germline V CDR1 and CDR2: SGHRS, YFSETQ. V was shortened by 3 bases and J by 0 bases, with 13 bases between the two germline ends.

The chain employs TRBV28 and TRBJ1-5; 7 bases line up with TRBD1. Germline V gives CDR1 MDHEN, CDR2 SYDVKM. The CDR3 spans 16 residues. The V segment lost 5 bases and the J segment 4 bases; nucleotides outside the gene matches: 11. CDR3 nucleotide sequence: TGTGCCAGCAGTCCGTTTTCAGACAGGGTTAATCAGCCCCAGCATTTT. Amino acids: CASSPFSDRVNQPQHF.

The chain has TRBV5-1 and TRBJ2-1; 9 bases fit TRBD1. The CDR3 extends over 13 amino acids. The V gene's germline CDR1 is SGHRS and CDR2 YFSETQ. The junction had 5 bases not matched to a gene; V was cut back by 3 bases and J by 10 bases. CDR3 in DNA: TGCGCCAGCAGCTCCACAGGGGGCGGGGAGCAGTTCTTC. Encoded protein: CASSSTGGGEQFF.

The chain couples TRBV5-1 to TRBJ1-1; possible D gene TRBD1, 5 bases. CDR3 length: 14 amino acids. The germline V and J ends were trimmed by 4 bases and 5 bases, with 15 bases remaining between them. CDR1 is SGHRS and CDR2 is YFSETQ in the germline V gene. This CDR3 is CASSPGSGGTEAFF. The CDR3 DNA reads as TGCGCCAGCAGCCCCGGGAGCGGGGGGACTGAAGCTTTCTTT.

The chain carries TRBV27 and TRBJ2-3; unclear D gene. Trimming removed 2 bases at V and 6 bases at J, with 15 bases between. This CDR3 comprises 15 residues. Per the germline V gene, CDR1 is MNHEY and CDR2 is SMNVEV (reference sequence). CDR3 nucleotides: TGTGCCAGCAGTTTAGTGGCGACGGTCGGGGATACGCAGTATTTT. This codes for CASSLVATVGDTQYF.

The chain carries TRBV11-2 and TRBJ2-1; 11 nucleotides align to TRBD1. The germline gives CDR1 SGHAT, CDR2 FQNNGV. After removal of 1 base from V and 8 bases from J, the junction contained 4 bases not matched to a gene. The CDR3 length is 15 residues. CDR3: CASSLGTGGSDEQFF. The CDR3 bases are TGTGCCAGCAGCTTAGGGACAGGGGGCTCGGATGAGCAGTTCTTC.

The genes are TRBV15 and TRBJ2-3; 9 bases match TRBD1. Germline V gives CDR1 LNHNV, CDR2 YYDKDF (reference sequence). There are 15 residues in the CDR3. Trimming took 1 base from V and 3 from J; bases not matched to a gene: 2. The DNA of the CDR3 is TGTGCCACCAGCAGAGCAGACAGGGGGACAGATACGCAGTATTTT. Protein product: CATSRADRGTDTQYF.

The chain couples TRBV2 to TRBJ1-5, with D hard to call. The ends were cut back, 6 bases at V and 3 bases at J, with 15 bases in the middle. This CDR3 has 15 residues. Germline V gene sequence: CDR1 SNHLY, CDR2 FYNNEI. CDR3 sequence: CASSLDGRDNQPQHF. CDR3 nucleotides: TGTGCCAGCAGCCTCGATGGACGGGACAATCAGCCCCAGCATTTT.

CDR3 residues: CASSQGLGLAGYNEQFF. The CDR3 nucleotides are TGCGCCAGCAGCCAGGGTTTGGGACTAGCGGGATACAATGAGCAGTTCTTC. The V and J genes are TRBV4-3 and TRBJ2-1; 13 nucleotides align to TRBD2. CDR1 and CDR2 (germline): LGHNA, YSLEER. V dropped 3 bases and J dropped 4; count of bases not matched to a gene: 6. This CDR3 contains 17 residues.

This clone was seen just once. The chain uses TRBV2 and TRBJ2-7; D possibly corresponds to TRBD1 (6 bases). CDR3 length: 14 amino acids. Germline loops: CDR1 SNHLY, CDR2 FYNNEI. Trimming removed 7 bases at V and 7 bases at J, with 20 bases between. This CDR3 is CASNFRGPAGEQYF. Here the CDR3 DNA reads TGTGCCAGCAACTTCAGGGGCCCCGCCGGGGAGCAGTACTTC.